This TCR beta chain appears in the sequencing data of a study of T cell responses to AZD1222 COVID-19 vaccine. For the study at large: Pooled samples include second doses given at about 4 or 12 weeks. Notes on the study in general: Rises in breadth and depth of Spike-specific TCRs came after two AZD1222 doses. Dominant CD4 TCR responses targeted spike regions 160-218 and 743-854. Repertoire sampling happened only post peak T cell response.

This clone was detected only once. Antigen specificity is unknown. TCRdb keeps only in-frame clones here, not all; method: immunoSEQ multiplex PCR. The sample lists about 120,000 clones, 70% to 90% occurring once. The V gene lost 7 bases and the J gene lost 0 bases, with 12 bases spanning the gap. Germline V CDR1 and CDR2: SGHTA, FQGNSA. The length of the CDR3 is 14 residues. The chain carries TRBV7-2 and TRBJ1-1; D is unclear. This specimen consisted of peripheral blood, obtained on day 0 of AZD1222 vaccination. This clonotype was sampled from an adult in good health. The CDR3: CASTAQSLNTEAFF. The CDR3 DNA reads TGTGCCAGCACCGCGCAGTCTTTGAACACTGAAGCTTTCTTT.